A single sample is the source of the 21 T cell receptor beta chains below, sequenced in a study of vaccination and CD4 T cells after COVID-19. Treatment here: roughly 11-day PBMC culture with coronavirus spike peptide pools or control peptides (ViraFEST assay). The study sequenced cultured CD4+ T cell DNA using the Oncomine TCR Beta short-read assay. TCRdb processed the PCR reads anew with MiXCR; each CDR3 protein has one entry. Here the sample spans nearly 20,000 distinct CDR3 sequences, more than 45% being singletons. These receptors have no identified antigens. The material was CD4+ T cells from blood, cultured in vitro, obtained after SARS-CoV-2 vaccination. The source is a human donor who had recovered from COVID-19.

This clonotype has only a few counts. The chain links TRBV7-2 to TRBJ1-1; TRBD1 is a possible D gene (6 bases). The CDR3 contains 18 residues. Germline lookup yields CDR1 SGHTA and CDR2 FQGNSA. Between the trimmed V and J ends, which lost 1 base and 6 bases, there was a span of 24 bases. CDR3: CASSLGVRGSVMGAEAFF. CDR3 DNA sequence: TGTGCCAGCAGCTTAGGGGTTAGGGGGAGCGTTATGGGCGCTGAAGCTTTCTTT.

The chain is built from TRBV6-2 or TRBV6-3 and TRBJ2-2, with unresolved D. Germline V gene lookup returns CDR1 MNHEY and CDR2 SVGEGT. This CDR3 has 14 amino acids. V lost 5 bases, J lost 0 bases, and 7 bases lay in between. The CDR3 DNA follows: TGTGCCAGCAGTCAGGCCACGAACACCGGGGAGCTGTTTTTT. This translates into CASSQATNTGELFF.

V and J are TRBV27 and TRBJ1-5; 8 nucleotides match TRBD1. The V gene end was trimmed by 5 bases and the J gene end by 5 bases; junction bases not matched to a gene: 8. In germline, CDR1 is MNHEY, CDR2 SMNVEV (reference sequence). The CDR3 consists of 15 residues. The CDR3 coding sequence is TGTGCCAGCAGTAGAGGGACAGGCCTCTATCAGCCCCAGCATTTT. Translated, it gives CASSRGTGLYQPQHF.

This clonotype was counted a few times. The rearrangement links TRBV7-3 to TRBJ2-7; D is perhaps TRBD2 (5 bases). V dropped 5 bases and J dropped 9 bases, with 17 bases sitting between them. The germline CDR1 and CDR2 sequences are SGHTA and FQGTGA. This CDR3 has 13 residues. The CDR3 loop is CASSADPGTRQYF. The DNA of the CDR3 is TGTGCCAGCAGCGCCGATCCCGGTACTAGGCAGTACTTC.

This clonotype was picked up a small number of times. The chain recombines TRBV7-2 with TRBJ2-7, with TRBD1 identical over 9 bases. CDR3 size: 18 residues. In germline, CDR1 is SGHTA, CDR2 FQGNSA. V lost 5 bases to trimming and J lost 5 bases; unmatched junction nucleotides: 19. The CDR3 protein is CASSRDLILGTGSDEQYF. The CDR3 coding sequence is TGTGCCAGCAGCCGTGACTTAATTCTCGGGACAGGGTCAGACGAGCAGTACTTC.

J is TRBJ2-5 and V is TRBV18; D is unresolved. CDR3 size: 12 residues. Germline V gives CDR1 KGHSH, CDR2 LQKENI. Trimming shortened V by 1 base and J by 3 bases, and 3 bases separated the two germline ends. CDR3 nucleotide sequence: TGTGCCAGCTCACCACTCGAAGAGACCCAGTACTTC. This codes for CASSPLEETQYF.

V usage is TRBV6-2 or TRBV6-3 and J usage is TRBJ2-7; D gene unclear. V was shortened by 7 bases and J by 2 bases, with 15 bases between the two germline ends. Germline V gene lookup returns CDR1 MNHEY and CDR2 SVGEGT. CDR3 length: 14 residues. The CDR3 here is CASTKVRATYEQYF. CDR3 nucleotides: TGTGCCAGCACGAAAGTCCGGGCCACCTACGAGCAGTACTTC.

The J gene is TRBJ2-3, the V gene TRBV4-3; D tentatively reads TRBD1 or TRBD2 (5 bases each). The last part of the DNA fits TRBJ2-2 better; the J call may be wrong. The germline V gene has CDR1 LGHNA and CDR2 YSLEER. The CDR3 has 14 residues. CDR3 sequence reads: CASSSGRFTGELFF. CDR3 nucleotide sequence: TGCGCCAGCAGCTCGGGACGTTTCACCGGGGAGCTGTTTTTT.

This clonotype was found a few times. This chain uses TRBV27 with TRBJ1-1; perhaps TRBD1 as D (5 bases). V was pared by 3 bases and J by 4 bases, with 12 bases between. The CDR3 covers 14 residues. CDR1 MNHEY and CDR2 SMNVEV come from the germline V gene (reference sequence). CDR3 sequence reads: CASSFSGGITEAFF. CDR3 sequence (DNA): TGTGCCAGCAGTTTTTCCGGGGGGATCACTGAAGCTTTCTTT.

This chain uses TRBV6-1 with TRBJ2-7; no definite D call. The CDR3 sequence is 15 residues long. Trimming cost V 11 bases and J 0 bases, with 20 bases left between them. Germline V lookup: CDR1 MNHNS, CDR2 SASEGT. The CDR3 loop reads CAVSPGRVTSYEQYF. DNA for the CDR3: TGTGCCGTCTCACCAGGACGGGTTACCTCCTACGAGCAGTACTTC.

J is TRBJ2-1 and V is TRBV7-2; 7 nucleotides line up with TRBD2. After removal of 5 bases from V and 10 bases from J, the junction contained 5 bases not matched to a gene. The CDR3 contains 12 residues. Germline V lookup: CDR1 SGHTA, CDR2 FQGNSA. The CDR3 DNA reads TGTGCCAGCAGCCAGACTAGCAAGGAGCAGTTCTTC. It yields the protein CASSQTSKEQFF.

J is TRBJ1-2 and V is TRBV4-3; no clear D gene. The CDR3 runs 16 residues. Germline values: CDR1 LGHNA, CDR2 YSLEER. V was trimmed by 4 bases and J by 7 bases, leaving 22 bases between them. The CDR3 reads CASSPRVTPGTSGYTF. The CDR3 bases are TGCGCCAGCAGCCCCCGGGTAACCCCGGGAACGAGTGGCTACACCTTC.

The gene calls are TRBV27 and TRBJ2-7; D unclear. The V gene lost 3 bases and the J gene lost 1 base, with 7 bases spanning the gap. The CDR3 consists of 13 residues. Looked up from germline, CDR1 is MNHEY and CDR2 is SMNVEV (reference sequence). The DNA for the CDR3 is TGTGCCAGCAGTTTTTCCGCTTCCTACGAGCAGTACTTC. Encoded protein: CASSFSASYEQYF.

This clonotype was picked up one time. The V call is TRBV6-1, the J call TRBJ2-1, with 9 nucleotides matching TRBD2. The CDR3 has 15 amino acids. The V and J ends lost 6 bases and 12 bases, in that order; junction bases with no gene match: 15. In germline, CDR1 is MNHNS, CDR2 SASEGT. The CDR3 here is CASSSLAGTVGWQFF. As DNA, the CDR3 is TGTGCCAGCAGCTCGCTAGCGGGGACTGTGGGTTGGCAGTTCTTC.

A few counts support this clonotype. V usage is TRBV6-1 and J usage is TRBJ2-3, with D tentatively TRBD1 or TRBD2 (6 bases each). V lost 0 bases, J lost 6 bases, and 13 bases lay in between. The CDR3 is 15 amino acids. Looked up from germline, CDR1 is MNHNS and CDR2 is SASEGT. The CDR3 spells CASSEATRGLDTQYF. Here the CDR3 DNA reads TGTGCCAGCAGTGAAGCGACCCGGGGGCTGGATACGCAGTATTTT.

J is TRBJ1-6 and V is TRBV6-1; tentatively, D is TRBD1 (5 bases). Germline V gene sequence: CDR1 MNHNS, CDR2 SASEGT. The CDR3 is made up of 15 amino acids. The V end was cut by 6 bases, the J end by 7 bases, with 16 bases between. CDR3 protein: CASRRDGEGNSPLHF. CDR3 DNA sequence: TGTGCCAGCAGAAGGGACGGGGAGGGGAATTCACCCCTCCACTTT.

This chain links TRBV5-4 with TRBJ2-5, with D possibly matching TRBD2 (6 bases). Trimming removed 4 bases from V and 1 base from J, with 11 bases in between. The germline gives CDR1 SGHNT, CDR2 YYREEE (reference sequence). The CDR3 totals 14 residues. CDR3 in amino acids: CASSLVGSQETQYF. CDR3 in DNA: TGTGCCAGCAGCCTCGTCGGGAGCCAAGAGACCCAGTACTTC.

The rearrangement links TRBV28 to TRBJ1-5, with D tentatively TRBD1 (5 bases). V was shortened by 3 bases and J by 1 base, with 10 bases between the two germline ends. Germline CDR1 is MDHEN and CDR2 is SYDVKM. CDR3 length: 15 residues. For the CDR3, the DNA is TGTGCCAGCAGTTTCGCAGGGAAGAGCAATCAGCCCCAGCATTTT. This codes for CASSFAGKSNQPQHF.

This clonotype was counted only a few times. V is TRBV15 and J is TRBJ1-2, with no clear D. The V end lost 2 bases, the J end lost 3 bases, and 7 bases lay between the germline ends. The CDR3 is made up of 13 amino acids. The germline V gene has CDR1 LNHNV and CDR2 YYDKDF (reference sequence). CDR3 amino acids: CATSRNEDYGYTF. DNA of the CDR3: TGTGCCACCAGCAGAAACGAGGACTATGGCTACACCTTC.

This chain links TRBV19 with TRBJ1-1; D unclear. The germline V gene encodes CDR1 LNHDA and CDR2 SQIVND (reference sequence). The CDR3 sequence is 15 residues long. Trimming took 5 bases from V and 0 from J, leaving 13 bases between them. The CDR3 DNA reads as TGTGCCAGTAGTCCCCCGGGTGCCCTGAACACTGAAGCTTTCTTT. Translation gives CASSPPGALNTEAFF.

This clonotype was detected a few times. The V and J genes are TRBV10-3 and TRBJ1-6; the D is unclear. V lost 2 bases and J lost 5, with 7 bases in between. From germline, CDR1 is ENHRY and CDR2 SYGVKD. The CDR3 runs to 14 residues. CDR3 loop: CAISETHDNSPLHF. CDR3 coding DNA: TGTGCCATCAGTGAGACACACGATAATTCACCCCTCCACTTT.